Following are 21 T cell receptor beta chains from one sample sequenced in a study of shared clonotypes between healthy human individuals. The protocol was immunoSEQ multiplex PCR, while the TCRdb copy is restricted to in-frame clones and leaves out a portion. The table has millions of clones, around nine tenths seen once. Sequenced material: naive CD4+ T cells sorted from blood. Subset denoted: CD45RA+ positively selected. Source of these receptors: a young man in good health.

The rearrangement links TRBV7-9 to TRBJ2-5; D unresolved. V shed 3 bases and J shed 9 bases, with 11 bases lying between them. Looked up from germline, CDR1 is SEHNR and CDR2 is FQNEAQ (reference sequence). The CDR3 runs 12 residues. CDR3 in amino acids: CASSFSGGAQYF. The CDR3 DNA reads as TGTGCCAGCAGCTTCTCCGGTGGGGCCCAGTACTTC.

This rearrangement joins TRBV5-6 to TRBJ2-7; the match to TRBD1 covers 7 bases. CDR3 length: 14 amino acids. The V gene end was trimmed by 3 bases and the J gene end by 5 bases; junction bases not matched to a gene: 8. Germline CDR1 SGHDT, CDR2 YYEEEE. The CDR3, as DNA: TGTGCCAGCAGCTCCGGACAGGTTCTCAACGAGCAGTACTTC. Translation gives CASSSGQVLNEQYF.

The V and J genes are TRBV2 and TRBJ2-2; 11 bases map to TRBD2. The V and J ends lost 5 bases and 5 bases, in that order; junction bases with no gene match: 7. The germline V gene has CDR1 SNHLY and CDR2 FYNNEI. CDR3 length equals 16 residues. This chain's CDR3 is CASSLAGGPGTGELFF. The CDR3, as DNA: TGTGCCAGCAGTTTAGCGGGGGGGCCGGGAACCGGGGAGCTGTTTTTT.

This chain joins TRBV27 and TRBJ2-2; maybe TRBD1 (5 bases). V lost 7 bases, J lost 0 bases, and 15 bases lay in between. CDR1 and CDR2 (germline): MNHEY, SMNVEV (reference sequence). The CDR3 consists of 16 residues. The CDR3 DNA sequence: TGTGCCAGCACCCATTCAAGGGGATCGAACACCGGGGAGCTGTTTTTT. Protein product: CASTHSRGSNTGELFF.

This rearrangement joins TRBV4-1 to TRBJ1-3; a possible D gene is TRBD1 (6 bases). V gave up 3 bases and J gave up 0 bases, with 15 bases separating them. The CDR3 sequence is 17 residues long. The germline CDR1 and CDR2 sequences are MGHRA and YSYEKL. CDR3 DNA: TGCGCCAGCAGCCAGGGGGCAGGGCGTTTCTCTGGAAACACCATATATTTT. Translated: CASSQGAGRFSGNTIYF.

The CDR3 region is CASSLGSGGSGANVLTF. CDR3 bases: TGCGCCAGCAGCTTGGGCTCTGGGGGCTCGGGGGCCAACGTCCTGACTTTC. The chain carries TRBV5-1 and TRBJ2-6, with a tentative D call TRBD1 (6 bases). V lost 0 bases to trimming and J lost 4 bases, with 14 bases between them. Per germline, CDR1 SGHRS and CDR2 YFSETQ. CDR3 size: 17 residues.

The V and J genes are TRBV6-6 and TRBJ1-1, with D uncertain. CDR3 length: 12 amino acids. Trimming removed 4 bases at V and 7 bases at J, with 10 bases between. Germline values: CDR1 MNHNY, CDR2 SVGAGI (reference sequence). The CDR3, as DNA: TGTGCCAGCAGTTCGCAATGGGGTGAAGCTTTCTTT. This sequence encodes CASSSQWGEAFF.

The V call is TRBV28, the J call TRBJ2-5, with 9 bases matching TRBD2. The CDR3 consists of 17 residues. Germline loops: CDR1 MDHEN, CDR2 SYDVKM. With 4 bases clipped from V and 5 bases from J, the junction kept 14 bases outside the gene matches. The CDR3 sequence: CASSSSLGAGGPETQYF. In nucleotides, the CDR3 is TGTGCCAGCAGTTCATCCCTTGGGGCGGGGGGGCCCGAGACCCAGTACTTC.

This rearrangement joins TRBV10-3 to TRBJ1-1, with D possibly being TRBD1 (6 bases). CDR1 is ENHRY, CDR2 SYGVKD, per germline. V was clipped by 6 bases and J by 5 bases, with 10 bases between them. CDR3 length: 12 residues. CDR3 in DNA: TGTGCCATCAGGGACCAGGGGACTGAAGCTTTCTTT. Translated: CAIRDQGTEAFF.

J is TRBJ2-3 and V is TRBV19; D remains ambiguous. The CDR3 runs to 12 residues. The V gene's germline CDR1 is LNHDA and CDR2 SQIVND (reference sequence). Trimming left V 5 bases short and J 4 bases short, with 7 bases between. The CDR3 DNA sequence: TGTGCCAGTAGTCAAGGAGCAGATACGCAGTATTTT. Encoded protein: CASSQGADTQYF. The full variable domain, completed using reference TRBV19 and TRBJ2-3, is DGGITQSPKYLFRKEGQNVTLSCEQNLNHDAMYWYRQDPGQGLRLIYYSQIVNDFQKGDIAEGYSVSREKKESFPLTVTSAQKNPTAFYLCASSQGADTQYFGPGTRLTVL.

The chain is built from TRBV25-1 and TRBJ2-2, with 9 bases identical to TRBD1. V shed 3 bases, J shed 3 bases, and the junction held 5 bases outside the gene matches. The CDR3 totals 16 residues. Germline V gene sequence: CDR1 MGHDK, CDR2 SYGVNS. In DNA form, the CDR3 reads TGTGCCAGCAGTGACAGGACAGGGGCGCACACCGGGGAGCTGTTTTTT. Translation gives CASSDRTGAHTGELFF.

V and J are TRBV6-5 and TRBJ1-6; 9 nucleotides align to TRBD1. The germline gives CDR1 MNHEY, CDR2 SVGAGI. The CDR3 spans 16 residues. The V gene end was trimmed by 0 bases and the J gene end by 6 bases; junction bases not matched to a gene: 3. CDR3 DNA sequence: TGTGCCAGCAGTTACTCAGACAGGGGGTCTAATTCACCCCTCCACTTT. As protein: CASSYSDRGSNSPLHF.

The DNA for the CDR3 is TGCAGCGTCGACTCTAGTGGCACAGATACGCAGTATTTT. Its translation is CSVDSSGTDTQYF. V is TRBV29-1 and J is TRBJ2-3, with unresolved D. CDR1 SQVTM and CDR2 ANQGSEA come from the germline V gene. V was cut by 6 bases and J by 1 base, with 11 bases left in between. The CDR3 covers 13 residues.

V and J are TRBV25-1 and TRBJ2-3, with D unclear. The V end was cut by 2 bases, the J end by 7 bases, with 10 bases between. The CDR3 covers 13 residues. Germline V gives CDR1 MGHDK, CDR2 SYGVNS. CDR3 DNA: TGTGCCAGCAGTGAAGCCGCCGGGTATACGCAGTATTTT. Protein product: CASSEAAGYTQYF.

V is TRBV6-5 and J is TRBJ2-2; 13 bases map to TRBD2. Germline CDR1 MNHEY, CDR2 SVGAGI. V lost 6 bases to trimming and J lost 5 bases; unmatched junction nucleotides: 3. The CDR3 extends over 15 amino acids. The CDR3 here is CASRILAGGTGELFF. DNA of the CDR3: TGTGCCAGCAGAATACTAGCGGGGGGGACCGGGGAGCTGTTTTTT.

The J gene is TRBJ1-5, the V gene TRBV19, with TRBD1 as a possible D gene (5 bases). The CDR3 loop spans 13 amino acids. The germline V and J ends were trimmed by 6 bases and 2 bases, with 8 bases remaining between them. Germline values: CDR1 LNHDA, CDR2 SQIVND (reference sequence). CDR3 coding DNA: TGTGCCAGTAGAACGACAGGCAATCAGCCCCAGCATTTT. It is translated as CASRTTGNQPQHF.

J is TRBJ2-7 and V is TRBV7-9, with D maybe TRBD1 (6 bases). Looked up from germline, CDR1 is SEHNR and CDR2 is FQNEAQ (reference sequence). V was shortened by 0 bases and J by 3 bases, with 15 bases between the two germline ends. The CDR3 consists of 16 residues. This CDR3 is CASSLALTGWDYEQYF. CDR3 in DNA: TGTGCCAGCAGCTTAGCGCTGACAGGATGGGACTACGAGCAGTACTTC.

This clone has just one count. The V and J genes are TRBV11-2 and TRBJ2-3, with 7 bases fitting TRBD2. The CDR3 length is 17 residues. Unmatched junction bases numbered 11, after V lost 5 bases and J lost 0 bases. CDR1 is SGHAT and CDR2 is FQNNGV in the germline V gene. CDR3 DNA: TGTGCCAGCAGCCGGCGACTAGCTTGGGATAGCACAGATACGCAGTATTTT. It yields the protein CASSRRLAWDSTDTQYF.

This clone was detected only a few times. The chain links TRBV5-1 to TRBJ1-1; D remains ambiguous. This CDR3 has 13 residues. Trimming left V 4 bases short and J 4 bases short, with 11 bases between. The germline V gene has CDR1 SGHRS and CDR2 YFSETQ. In DNA, the CDR3 is TGCGCCAGCAGCCTGAGAATAGGCACTGAAGCTTTCTTT. It yields the protein CASSLRIGTEAFF. Combining the CDR3 with reference TRBV5-1 and TRBJ1-1 gives the whole variable domain KAGVTQTPRYLIKTRGQQVTLSCSPISGHRSVSWYQQTPGQGLQFLFEYFSETQRNKGNFPGRFSGRQFSNSRSEMNVSTLELGDSALYLCASSLRIGTEAFFGQGTRLTVV.

The genes are TRBV7-3 and TRBJ2-3, with unresolved D. Trimming left V 0 bases short and J 4 bases short, with 5 bases between. Germline V CDR1 and CDR2: SGHTA, FQGTGA. This CDR3 contains 13 residues. CDR3 DNA: TGTGCCAGCAGCTTAACTCCATCAGATACGCAGTATTTT. It specifies CASSLTPSDTQYF.

This rearrangement joins TRBV9 to TRBJ1-1; D unresolved. The CDR3 is made up of 13 amino acids. V gave up 0 bases and J gave up 8 bases, with 11 bases separating them. In germline, CDR1 is SGDLS, CDR2 YYNGEE. CDR3 nucleotides: TGTGCCAGCAGCGTAGAGGTTCGTGGGGAAGCTTTCTTT. Its translation: CASSVEVRGEAFF.